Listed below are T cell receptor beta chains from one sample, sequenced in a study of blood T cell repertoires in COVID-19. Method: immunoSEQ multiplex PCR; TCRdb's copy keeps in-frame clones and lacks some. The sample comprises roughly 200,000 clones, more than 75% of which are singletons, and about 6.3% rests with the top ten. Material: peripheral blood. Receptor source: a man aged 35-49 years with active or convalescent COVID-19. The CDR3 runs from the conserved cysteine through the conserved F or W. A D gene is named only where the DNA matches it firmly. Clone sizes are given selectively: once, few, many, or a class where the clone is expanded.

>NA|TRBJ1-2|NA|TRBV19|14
CASSIAEGGYGYTF
TGTGCCAGTAGTATAGCCGAGGGGGGGTATGGCTACACCTTC
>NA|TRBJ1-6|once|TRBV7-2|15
CASSSRGSYNSPLHF
TGTGCCAGCAGCTCCAGGGGTTCCTATAATTCACCCCTCCACTTT
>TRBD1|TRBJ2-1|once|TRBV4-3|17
CASSQALGTGINNEQFF
TGCGCCAGCAGCCAAGCTCTCGGGACAGGGATAAACAATGAGCAGTTCTTC
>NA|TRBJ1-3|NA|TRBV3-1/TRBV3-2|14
CASSHTGSGNTIYF
TGTGCCAGCAGCCACACAGGGAGTGGAAACACCATATATTTT
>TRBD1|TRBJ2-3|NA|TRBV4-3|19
CASSQDNPTGTGATDTQYF
TGCGCCAGCAGCCAAGATAATCCGACCGGGACAGGCGCTACAGATACGCAGTATTTT
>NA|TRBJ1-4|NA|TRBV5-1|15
CASSPGGSTNEKLFF
TGCGCCAGCAGCCCGGGGGGCTCAACTAATGAAAAACTGTTTTTT
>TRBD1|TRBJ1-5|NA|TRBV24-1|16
CATSDGGQPPNQPQHF
TGTGCCACCAGTGATGGGGGACAGCCACCGAATCAGCCCCAGCATTTT
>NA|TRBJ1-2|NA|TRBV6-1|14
CASSDRRSFYGYTF
TGTGCCAGCAGTGACAGGCGTTCTTTCTATGGCTACACCTTC
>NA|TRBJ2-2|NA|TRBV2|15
CASSEFRSGTGELFF
TGTGCCAGCAGTGAGTTCCGATCGGGCACCGGGGAGCTGTTTTTT
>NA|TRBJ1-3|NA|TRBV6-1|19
CASSEVGRAGDLSGNTIYF
TGTGCCAGCAGTGAAGTTGGGAGAGCGGGAGATCTTTCTGGAAACACCATATATTTT
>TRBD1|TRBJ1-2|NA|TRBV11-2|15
CASSSGTGKGYGYTF
TGTGCCAGCAGCTCCGGGACAGGGAAAGGCTATGGCTACACCTTC